At least ten counts were recorded for the clone carrying this TCR beta chain. Its target is not known. The entry originates in a study of T cell repertoires in cytomegalovirus infection. Overall study context: Indications of both CMV infection and matching HLA type were provided by public TCR beta signatures.

TCRdb reprocessed the reads with MiXCR, giving one entry per CDR3 protein. Of approximately 260,000 distinct CDR3 sequences listed, roughly a fifth are singletons. The CDR3 totals 13 residues. V dropped 1 base and J dropped 9 bases, with 10 bases sitting between them. In germline, CDR1 is SEHNR, CDR2 FQNEAQ (reference sequence). The chain recombines TRBV7-9 with TRBJ1-5; D ambiguous. The receptor comes from a human donor in good health (CMV status not recorded). Some clones in this sample may be carry-over from other donors' samples. Sequenced here: cultured PBMCs, sampled from culture after CMV antigen stimulation. This chain's CDR3 is CASSLGGDWPQHF. The CDR3 DNA follows: TGTGCCAGCAGCTTAGGTGGCGATTGGCCCCAGCATTTT.